Each of the 21 T cell receptor beta chains below was sequenced from the same sample in a study of cytomegalovirus exposure and HLA in healthy donors. The PCR used 60 Vbeta and 13 Jbeta primers. The table came from immunoSEQ multiplex PCR; TCRdb's copy has only in-frame clones and leaves some out. The table includes around 200,000 clones, around nine tenths detected once. Sequenced material: PBMCs. The receptors stem from a woman aged 25 to 39 in good health and CMV-seronegative.

This rearrangement joins TRBV28 to TRBJ2-7; D is possibly TRBD1 (5 bases). The CDR3 loop spans 15 amino acids. Germline-derived CDR1 and CDR2 are MDHEN and SYDVKM. V was cut by 3 bases and J by 2 bases, with 14 bases left in between. The DNA of the CDR3 is TGTGCCAGCAGTTTTTGGGGCAAAGGCCCCTACGAGCAGTACTTC. Amino acid sequence: CASSFWGKGPYEQYF.

V usage is TRBV28 and J usage is TRBJ1-1; unclear D gene. Germline V gene sequence: CDR1 MDHEN, CDR2 SYDVKM. The CDR3 sequence is 13 residues long. Trimming shortened V by 4 bases and J by 10 bases, and 16 bases separated the two germline ends. The CDR3 region is CASSSPSVPLAFF. CDR3 DNA: TGTGCCAGCAGTTCCCCCTCCGTCCCCCTAGCTTTCTTT.

The chain employs TRBV5-4 and TRBJ2-7; TRBD2 matches at 8 bases. CDR3 length: 15 amino acids. With 0 bases clipped from V and 4 bases from J, the junction kept 6 bases outside the gene matches. Germline values: CDR1 SGHNT, CDR2 YYREEE (reference sequence). DNA of the CDR3: TGTGCCAGCAGCTTGGAACCTAGCGGGTTGTACGAGCAGTACTTC. Amino acids: CASSLEPSGLYEQYF.

The chain uses TRBV5-1 and TRBJ2-5; D possibly corresponds to TRBD2 (5 bases). V was shortened by 4 bases and J by 0 bases, with 7 bases between the two germline ends. CDR3 size: 13 residues. Germline CDR1 SGHRS, CDR2 YFSETQ. CDR3 DNA: TGCGCCAGCAGCCGGGGAGACCAAGAGACCCAGTACTTC. Amino acids: CASSRGDQETQYF.

In this sample, this clone turned up once. The chain combines TRBV5-4 with TRBJ2-3; 10 bases line up with TRBD2. There are 16 residues in the CDR3. Germline values: CDR1 SGHNT, CDR2 YYREEE (reference sequence). With 3 bases clipped from V and 4 bases from J, the junction kept 8 bases outside the gene matches. The CDR3 nucleotides read TGTGCCAGCAGCTCCCTAGCGGGAGCCGGTTCAGATACGCAGTATTTT. This codes for CASSSLAGAGSDTQYF.

V is TRBV9 and J is TRBJ1-2; a weak D match, TRBD1 (5 bases). The CDR3 is 14 amino acids. CDR1 is SGDLS and CDR2 is YYNGEE in the germline V gene. Trimming left V 5 bases short and J 4 bases short, with 15 bases between. The CDR3 DNA reads as TGTGCCAGCAGTCCCGCGGGGGGGAGCTATGGCTACACCTTC. It encodes CASSPAGGSYGYTF.

This clone was recorded only once. V is TRBV29-1 and J is TRBJ2-3; TRBD2 is a possible D gene (5 bases). V was pared by 5 bases and J by 4 bases, with 22 bases between. This CDR3 spans 16 amino acids. The germline V gene encodes CDR1 SQVTM and CDR2 ANQGSEA. The DNA of the CDR3 is TGCAGCGTTCTATCGTTGCGAGGGCTCAGATCAGATACGCAGTATTTT. This sequence encodes CSVLSLRGLRSDTQYF.

J is TRBJ1-4 and V is TRBV28; 7 bases map to TRBD1. CDR1 is MDHEN and CDR2 is SYDVKM in the germline V gene. CDR3 length: 14 amino acids. Trimming at V came to 5 bases and at J to 5 bases, leaving 5 bases not matched to a gene. CDR3 DNA sequence: TGTGCCAGCAGTCCGACAGGGCGGAATGAAAAACTGTTTTTT. Encoded protein: CASSPTGRNEKLFF. Full variable domain (missing parts from reference TRBV28 and TRBJ1-4): DVKVTQSSRYLVKRTGEKVFLECVQDMDHENMFWYRQDPGLGLRLIYFSYDVKMKEKGDIPEGYSVSREKKERFSLILESASTNQTSMYLCASSPTGRNEKLFFGSGTQLSVL.

CDR3 region: CASSFEQRAYEQYF. The CDR3 DNA sequence: TGTGCCAGCAGTTTCGAGCAGAGGGCCTACGAGCAGTACTTC. The chain uses TRBV28 and TRBJ2-7; tentative D call: TRBD2 (5 bases). The CDR3 loop spans 14 amino acids. CDR1 is MDHEN and CDR2 is SYDVKM in the germline V gene. V was cut by 3 bases and J by 2 bases, with 11 bases left in between.

This chain uses TRBV2 with TRBJ2-5, with a weak D call TRBD2 (6 bases). The CDR3 consists of 16 residues. Germline V gives CDR1 SNHLY, CDR2 FYNNEI. V lost 1 base to trimming and J lost 9 bases, with 21 bases between them. CDR3 in amino acids: CASSEEGSSRRRAQYF. The CDR3 DNA sequence: TGTGCCAGCAGTGAAGAGGGTTCCTCCCGCCGGAGGGCCCAGTACTTC.

This sequence joins TRBV6-1 and TRBJ2-3; 9 nucleotides match TRBD2. The V and J ends lost 1 base and 0 bases, in that order; junction bases with no gene match: 5. Per the germline V gene, CDR1 is MNHNS and CDR2 is SASEGT. The CDR3 extends over 17 amino acids. Here the CDR3 DNA reads TGTGCCAGCAGTGAAGGACTAGCGGTGATTAGCACAGATACGCAGTATTTT. It encodes CASSEGLAVISTDTQYF.

The chain carries TRBV6-6 and TRBJ1-5; 8 bases match TRBD1. V lost 5 bases, J lost 5 bases, and 2 bases stayed unmatched. The CDR3 is made up of 13 amino acids. Germline loops: CDR1 MNHNY, CDR2 SVGAGI (reference sequence). CDR3 residues: CASSPDRDQPQHF. CDR3 nucleotides: TGTGCCAGCAGTCCGGACAGGGATCAGCCCCAGCATTTT.

The gene calls are TRBV27 and TRBJ2-2; D is unclear. V was trimmed by 6 bases and J by 0 bases, leaving 5 bases between them. The germline V gene encodes CDR1 MNHEY and CDR2 SMNVEV (reference sequence). This CDR3 region has 13 residues. CDR3 amino acids: CASRAANTGELFF. The CDR3 nucleotides are TGTGCCAGCAGGGCGGCGAACACCGGGGAGCTGTTTTTT.

The chain employs TRBV7-9 and TRBJ2-7; tentative D call: TRBD1 (6 bases). The CDR3 covers 13 residues. Trimming pared 6 bases from V and 3 bases from J, leaving 12 bases between. Per germline, CDR1 SEHNR and CDR2 FQNEAQ (reference sequence). Here the CDR3 DNA reads TGTGCCAGCAGGGCACGGGACAACTACGAGCAGTACTTC. Translation gives CASRARDNYEQYF.

On this clone itself: Sequence at one end of the junction differs from germline and may be a read error. This chain connects TRBV2 to TRBJ2-7, with 7 positions matching TRBD1. The CDR3 loop spans 12 amino acids. Germline V gene sequence: CDR1 SNHLY, CDR2 FYNNEI. The CDR3 sequence: CASSSDREWINF. CDR3 nucleotide sequence: TGTGCCAGCAGTAGCGACAGGGAATGGATCAACTTC.

This rearrangement joins TRBV6-1 to TRBJ2-1; tentative D call: TRBD2 (5 bases). CDR1 MNHNS and CDR2 SASEGT come from the germline V gene. This CDR3 comprises 13 residues. Deletions cut 2 bases from V and 9 bases from J, with 11 bases between. This CDR3 is CASSEIHRGEQFF. The CDR3 nucleotides are TGTGCCAGCAGTGAAATTCACCGGGGTGAGCAGTTCTTC.

The V and J genes are TRBV18 and TRBJ2-1, with 9 bases aligning to TRBD2. The ends lost 4 bases at V and 5 bases at J; junction bases unmatched: 3. Per germline, CDR1 KGHSH and CDR2 LQKENI. CDR3 length equals 14 residues. CDR3 in DNA: TGTGCCAGCTCACGATCTAGCGGGGACAATGAGCAGTTCTTC. Protein sequence: CASSRSSGDNEQFF. The full variable domain, rest sourced from reference TRBV18 and TRBJ2-1, is NAGVMQNPRHLVRRRGQEARLRCSPMKGHSHVYWYRQLPEEGLKFMVYLQKENIIDESGMPKERFSAEFPKEGPSILRIQQVVRGDSAAYFCASSRSSGDNEQFFGPGTRLTVL.

The chain uses TRBV7-9 and TRBJ1-1; D remains unclear. Germline V gene lookup returns CDR1 SEHNR and CDR2 FQNEAQ (reference sequence). This CDR3 comprises 16 residues. V was pared by 5 bases and J by 6 bases, with 22 bases between. The CDR3, as DNA: TGTGCCAGCAGCACCCCCCGAGGTAGAGGGCGCCCTGAAGCTTTCTTT. This gives the protein CASSTPRGRGRPEAFF.

The V and J genes are TRBV29-1 and TRBJ2-3; TRBD2 matches at 7 bases. Losses at the gene ends were 7 bases for V and 0 bases for J; bases not matched to a gene: 7. The CDR3 sequence is 14 residues long. The germline gives CDR1 SQVTM, CDR2 ANQGSEA. CDR3 residues: CSAERGSSTDTQYF. CDR3 nucleotides: TGCAGCGCTGAGCGGGGAAGCAGCACAGATACGCAGTATTTT.

This clone was recorded a few times. For the CDR3, the DNA is TGTGCCAGCAGCATAGGGGGCCAGGGGGTCTACGAGCAGTACTTC. Translated: CASSIGGQGVYEQYF. The chain uses TRBV9 and TRBJ2-7; 7 bases map to TRBD1. The J segment lost 3 bases and the V segment lost 4 bases, leaving 10 bases of the junction unmatched. Looked up from germline, CDR1 is SGDLS and CDR2 is YYNGEE. The CDR3 length is 15 residues.

This chain joins TRBV11-2 and TRBJ2-3; D may be TRBD2 (5 bases). This CDR3 contains 14 residues. Per the germline V gene, CDR1 is SGHAT and CDR2 is FQNNGV. Trimming left V 5 bases short and J 4 bases short, with 13 bases between. The chain's CDR3 is CASSPGNWADTQYF. The CDR3 coding sequence is TGTGCCAGCAGCCCCGGGAATTGGGCAGATACGCAGTATTTT.